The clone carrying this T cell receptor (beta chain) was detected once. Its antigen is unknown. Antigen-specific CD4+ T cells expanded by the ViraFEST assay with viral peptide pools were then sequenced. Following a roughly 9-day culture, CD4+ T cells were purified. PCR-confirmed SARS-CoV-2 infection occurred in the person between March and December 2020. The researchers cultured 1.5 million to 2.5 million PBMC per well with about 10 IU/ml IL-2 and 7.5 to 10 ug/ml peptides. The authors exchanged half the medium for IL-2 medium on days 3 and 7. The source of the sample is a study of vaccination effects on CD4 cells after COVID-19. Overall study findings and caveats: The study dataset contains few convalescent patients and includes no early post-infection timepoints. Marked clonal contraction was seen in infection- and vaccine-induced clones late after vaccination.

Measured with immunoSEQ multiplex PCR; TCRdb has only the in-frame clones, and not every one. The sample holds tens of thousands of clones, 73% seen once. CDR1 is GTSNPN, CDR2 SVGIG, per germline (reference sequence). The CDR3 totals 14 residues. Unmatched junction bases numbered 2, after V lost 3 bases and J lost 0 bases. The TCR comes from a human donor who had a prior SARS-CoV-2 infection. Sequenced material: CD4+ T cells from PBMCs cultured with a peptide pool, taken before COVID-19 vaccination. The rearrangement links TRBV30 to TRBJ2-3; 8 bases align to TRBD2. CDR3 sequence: CAWSRGGSTDTQYF. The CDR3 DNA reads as TGTGCCTGGAGCCGGGGGGGTAGCACAGATACGCAGTATTTT. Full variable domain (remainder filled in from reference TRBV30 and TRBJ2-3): SQTIHQWPATLVQPVGSPLSLECTVEGTSNPNLYWYRQAAGRGLQLLFYSVGIGQISSEVPQNLSASRPQDRQFILSSKKLLLSDSGFYLCAWSRGGSTDTQYFGPGTRLTVL.